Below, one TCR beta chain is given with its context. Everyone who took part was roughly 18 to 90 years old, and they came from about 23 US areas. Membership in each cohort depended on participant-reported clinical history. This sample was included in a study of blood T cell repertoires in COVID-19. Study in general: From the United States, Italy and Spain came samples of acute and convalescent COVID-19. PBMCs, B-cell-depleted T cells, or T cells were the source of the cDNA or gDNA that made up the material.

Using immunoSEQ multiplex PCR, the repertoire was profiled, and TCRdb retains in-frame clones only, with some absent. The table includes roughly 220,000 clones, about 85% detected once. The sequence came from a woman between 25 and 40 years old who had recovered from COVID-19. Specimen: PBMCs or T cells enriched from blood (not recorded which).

In nucleotides, the CDR3 is TGTGCCAGCACCACAAGATCGAATTCACCCCTCCACTTT. Amino acids: CASTTRSNSPLHF. The chain employs TRBV2 and TRBJ1-6; D gene uncertain. The V and J ends lost 7 bases and 7 bases respectively, with 11 bases between them. The CDR3 loop spans 13 amino acids. The germline gives CDR1 SNHLY, CDR2 FYNNEI.